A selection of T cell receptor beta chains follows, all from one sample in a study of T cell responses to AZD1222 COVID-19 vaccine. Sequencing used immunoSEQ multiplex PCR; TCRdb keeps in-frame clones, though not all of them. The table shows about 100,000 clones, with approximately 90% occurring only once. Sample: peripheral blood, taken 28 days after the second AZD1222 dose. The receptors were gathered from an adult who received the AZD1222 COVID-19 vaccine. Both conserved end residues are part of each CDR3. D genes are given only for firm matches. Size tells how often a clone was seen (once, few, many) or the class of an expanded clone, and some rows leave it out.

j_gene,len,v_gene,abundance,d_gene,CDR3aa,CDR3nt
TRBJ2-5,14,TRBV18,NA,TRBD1,CASSPLTGTETQYF,TGTGCCAGCTCACCACTGACAGGGACAGAGACCCAGTACTTC
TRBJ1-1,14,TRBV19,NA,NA,CASSFGTGNTEAFF,TGTGCCAGTAGTTTCGGGACGGGGAACACTGAAGCTTTCTTT
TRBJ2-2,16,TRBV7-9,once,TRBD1,CASSFHTGVGTGELFF,TGTGCCAGCAGCTTCCACACAGGGGTAGGGACCGGGGAGCTGTTTTTT
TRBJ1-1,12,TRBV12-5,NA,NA,CASGTGAGEAFF,TGTGCTAGTGGTACAGGCGCAGGTGAAGCTTTCTTT
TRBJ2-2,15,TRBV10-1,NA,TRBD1,CASSRDSANTGELFF,TGCGCCAGCAGTAGGGACAGCGCGAACACCGGGGAGCTGTTTTTT
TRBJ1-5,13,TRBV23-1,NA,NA,CASSHREGEPQHF,TGCGCCAGCAGTCACCGGGAGGGGGAGCCCCAGCATTTT
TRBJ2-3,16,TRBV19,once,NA,CASSRTGTRNTDTQYF,TGTGCCAGTAGCCGTACCGGGACTCGAAACACAGATACGCAGTATTTT
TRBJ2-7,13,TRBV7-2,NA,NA,CASSSRAEYEQYF,TGTGCCAGCAGCTCTCGGGCCGAGTACGAGCAGTACTTC
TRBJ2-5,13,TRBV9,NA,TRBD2,CASSVGPGGAQYF,TGTGCCAGCAGCGTAGGCCCCGGGGGGGCCCAGTACTTC
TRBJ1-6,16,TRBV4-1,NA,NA,CASSQAVGDKGSPLHF,TGCGCCAGCAGCCAAGCTGTCGGGGATAAAGGTTCACCCCTCCACTTT
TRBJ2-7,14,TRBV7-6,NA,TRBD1,CASSSGTGGYEQYF,TGTGCCAGCAGCTCGGGAACAGGGGGCTACGAGCAGTACTTC
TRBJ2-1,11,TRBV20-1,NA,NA,CSARRESEQFF,TGCAGTGCTAGAAGGGAGTCCGAGCAGTTCTTC
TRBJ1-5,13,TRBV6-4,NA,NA,CASSEGHGWPQHF,TGTGCCAGCAGTGAGGGACACGGCTGGCCCCAGCATTTT
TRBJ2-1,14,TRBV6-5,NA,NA,CASSLSQTQIEQFF,TGTGCCAGCAGTCTCTCTCAAACCCAGATTGAGCAGTTCTTC
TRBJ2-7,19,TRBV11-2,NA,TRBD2,CASSTRPGTSGGPTYEQYF,TGTGCCAGCAGCACCCGCCCCGGGACTAGCGGGGGCCCTACCTACGAGCAGTACTTC
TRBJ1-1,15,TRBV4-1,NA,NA,CASSHVGRGDGEAFF,TGCGCCAGCAGCCATGTTGGCAGGGGTGATGGTGAAGCTTTCTTT
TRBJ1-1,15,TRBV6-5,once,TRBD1,CASSSPGQANTEAFF,TGTGCCAGCAGTTCTCCGGGACAGGCAAACACTGAAGCTTTCTTT